The 3 T cell receptor beta chains reported below all come from one sample, sequenced in a study of regulatory T cells in long-lasting Graves disease (dated by TCRdb to about 2021). The method was multiplex PCR. Sequencing was carried out with an Illumina HiSeq 4000. TCR beta libraries were built with iRepertoire HTBI primers and Arm-PCR amplification of CDR3 regions. TCRdb redid the processing of the public reads, applying fastp at Q25 and MiXCR, and retained in-frame beta chains. Merged by CDR3 protein, the rows form single entries marked with the most common genes and DNA. This sample comprises about 440,000 distinct CDR3 sequences, under 15% of them detected only once. The ten top clones hold 16% of the sample. The meaning of the sample's time point label: newly diagnosed GD, antithyroid drugs for less than 3 months. For both TCR sequencing and RNA sequencing, RNA was extracted from PBMCs using TRIzol.

The same data also went into a second study, on T cells in Graves' hyperthyroidism and ophthalmopathy.

The material sequenced was peripheral blood mononuclear cells (PBMCs), taken at new diagnosis, from a patient treated with antithyroid drugs. The receptors here all came from a woman aged 25 to 39 with Graves disease. Donor details come from another sample of the same person, matched by shared clones.

This clonotype was seen many times. The chain has TRBV27 and TRBJ2-1; 16 bases agree with TRBD2. Germline assignment: CDR1 MNHEY and CDR2 SMNVEV (reference sequence). The J segment lost 10 bases and the V segment lost 7 bases, leaving 7 bases of the junction unmatched. The CDR3 length is 15 residues. The CDR3 here is CASTLGLAGGEEQFF. DNA for the CDR3: TGTGCCAGCACCCTGGGACTAGCGGGAGGGGAAGAGCAGTTCTTC.

Concerning this clonotype: The conserved phenylalanine or tryptophan is not found at the CDR3 terminus, so this likely reflects a read error. V usage is TRBV28 and J usage is TRBJ2-7; D is uncertain. This CDR3 is built from 12 residues. The V end was cut by 6 bases, the J end by 2 bases, with 8 bases between. Looked up from germline, CDR1 is MDHEN and CDR2 is SYDVKM. CDR3 protein: CASSAVTYEQYS. In DNA, the CDR3 is TGTGCCAGCAGCGCTGTAACCTACGAGCAGTACTCC.

Details on this clonotype: The junction departs from germline at one end; a sequencing error may be responsible. The CDR3 sequence is CAGSLDNQPQHF. The CDR3 nucleotides read TGTGCCGGCAGCCTCGACAATCAGCCCCAGCATTTT. This chain joins TRBV5-6 and TRBJ1-5; D is unclear. Germline assignment: CDR1 SGHDT and CDR2 YYEEEE. CDR3 length equals 12 residues.